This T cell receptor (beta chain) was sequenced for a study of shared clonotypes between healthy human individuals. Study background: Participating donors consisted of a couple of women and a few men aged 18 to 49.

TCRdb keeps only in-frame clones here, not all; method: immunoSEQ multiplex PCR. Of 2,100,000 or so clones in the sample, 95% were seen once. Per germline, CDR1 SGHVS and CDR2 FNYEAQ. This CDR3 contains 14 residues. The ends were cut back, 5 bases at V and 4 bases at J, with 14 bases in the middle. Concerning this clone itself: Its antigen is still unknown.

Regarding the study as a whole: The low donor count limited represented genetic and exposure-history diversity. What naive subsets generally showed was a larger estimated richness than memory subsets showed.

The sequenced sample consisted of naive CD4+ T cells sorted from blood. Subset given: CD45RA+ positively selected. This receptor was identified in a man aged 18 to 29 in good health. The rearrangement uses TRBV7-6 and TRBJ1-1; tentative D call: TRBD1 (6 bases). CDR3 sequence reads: CASSIQGKGTEAFF. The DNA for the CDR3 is TGTGCCAGCAGCATTCAGGGGAAGGGCACTGAAGCTTTCTTT.